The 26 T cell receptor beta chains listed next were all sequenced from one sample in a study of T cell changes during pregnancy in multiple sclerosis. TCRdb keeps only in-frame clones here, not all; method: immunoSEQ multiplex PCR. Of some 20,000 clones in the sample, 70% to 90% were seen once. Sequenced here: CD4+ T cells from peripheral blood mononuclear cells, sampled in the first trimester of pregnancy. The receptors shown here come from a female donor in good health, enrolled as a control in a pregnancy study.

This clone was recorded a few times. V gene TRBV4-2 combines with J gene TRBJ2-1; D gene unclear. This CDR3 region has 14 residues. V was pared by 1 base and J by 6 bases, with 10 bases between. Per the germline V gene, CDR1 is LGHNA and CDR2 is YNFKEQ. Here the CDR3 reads CASSQASEVNEQFF. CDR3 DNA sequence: TGTGCCAGCAGCCAAGCGTCCGAGGTCAATGAGCAGTTCTTC.

The CDR3 DNA follows: TGTGCCAGCAGCGCTGTAAGAGCCCTCATCATCAATGAGCAGTTCTTC. It encodes CASSAVRALIINEQFF. This chain links TRBV9 with TRBJ2-1; D call uncertain. Germline values: CDR1 SGDLS, CDR2 YYNGEE. The length of the CDR3 is 16 residues. The V end was cut by 3 bases, the J end by 6 bases, with 19 bases between. Full variable domain (outside the CDR3, taken from reference TRBV9 and TRBJ2-1): DSGVTQTPKHLITATGQRVTLRCSPRSGDLSVYWYQQSLDQGLQFLIQYYNGEERAKGNILERFSAQQFPDLHSELNLSSLELGDSALYFCASSAVRALIINEQFFGPGTRLTVL.

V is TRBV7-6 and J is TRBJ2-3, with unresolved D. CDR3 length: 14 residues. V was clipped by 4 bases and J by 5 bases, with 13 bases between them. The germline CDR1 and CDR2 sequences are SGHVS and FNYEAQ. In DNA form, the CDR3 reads TGTGCCAGCAGCTCCCGTACCGCGAGAGATACGCAGTATTTT. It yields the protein CASSSRTARDTQYF.

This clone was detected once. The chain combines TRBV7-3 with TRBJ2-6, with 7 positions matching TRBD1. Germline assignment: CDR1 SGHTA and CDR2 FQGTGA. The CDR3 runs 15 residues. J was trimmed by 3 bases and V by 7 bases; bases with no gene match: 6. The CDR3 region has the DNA TGTGCCAGCACCCTTACAGGGGATGGGGCCAACGTCCTGACTTTC. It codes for CASTLTGDGANVLTF. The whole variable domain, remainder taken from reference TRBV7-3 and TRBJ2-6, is GAGVSQTPSNKVTEKGKYVELRCDPISGHTALYWYRQSLGQGPEFLIYFQGTGAADDSGLPNDRFFAVRPEGSVSTLKIQRTERGDSAVYLCASTLTGDGANVLTFGAGSRLTVL.

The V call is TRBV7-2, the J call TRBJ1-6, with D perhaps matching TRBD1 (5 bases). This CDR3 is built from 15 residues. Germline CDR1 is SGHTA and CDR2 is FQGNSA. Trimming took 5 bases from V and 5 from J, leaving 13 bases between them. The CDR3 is CASSPLGGNNSPLHF. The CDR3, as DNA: TGTGCCAGCAGCCCACTGGGGGGAAATAATTCACCCCTCCACTTT.

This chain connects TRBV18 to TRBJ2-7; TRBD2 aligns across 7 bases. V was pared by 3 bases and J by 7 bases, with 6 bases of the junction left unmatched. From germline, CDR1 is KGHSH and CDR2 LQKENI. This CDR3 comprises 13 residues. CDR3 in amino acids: CASSPPAGEEQYF. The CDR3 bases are TGTGCCAGCTCACCCCCCGCGGGGGAAGAGCAGTACTTC.

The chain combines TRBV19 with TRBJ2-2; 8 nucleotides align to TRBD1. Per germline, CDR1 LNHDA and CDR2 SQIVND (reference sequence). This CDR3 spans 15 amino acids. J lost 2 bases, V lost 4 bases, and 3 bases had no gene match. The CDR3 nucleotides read TGTGCCAGTAGTACAGGGGGCGATAACACCGGGGAGCTGTTTTTT. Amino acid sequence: CASSTGGDNTGELFF.

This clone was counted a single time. The CDR3 region has the DNA TGTGCCAGCAGCCAATCTAGCGGGGGGGCCTCAGAGACCCAGTACTTC. It translates to CASSQSSGGASETQYF. This rearrangement joins TRBV7-2 to TRBJ2-5, with 12 bases aligning to TRBD2. The trim removed 5 bases at V and 4 bases at J, leaving 8 bases unmatched. In germline, CDR1 is SGHTA, CDR2 FQGNSA. This CDR3 spans 16 amino acids.

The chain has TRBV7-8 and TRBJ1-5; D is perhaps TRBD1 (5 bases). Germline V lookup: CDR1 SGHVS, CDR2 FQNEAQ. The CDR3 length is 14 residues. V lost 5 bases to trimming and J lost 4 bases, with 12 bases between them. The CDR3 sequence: CASSPDSLNQPQHF. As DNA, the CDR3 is TGTGCCAGCAGCCCTGACAGCCTAAATCAGCCCCAGCATTTT.

The CDR3 sequence: CASSLAGSSNQPQHF. The CDR3 DNA reads TGTGCCAGCAGCTTAGCCGGGTCGAGCAATCAGCCCCAGCATTTT. The J gene is TRBJ1-5, the V gene TRBV7-8; D is undetermined. CDR1 SGHVS and CDR2 FQNEAQ come from the germline V gene. Trimming removed 0 bases from V and 1 base from J, with 7 bases in between. The CDR3 runs 15 residues.

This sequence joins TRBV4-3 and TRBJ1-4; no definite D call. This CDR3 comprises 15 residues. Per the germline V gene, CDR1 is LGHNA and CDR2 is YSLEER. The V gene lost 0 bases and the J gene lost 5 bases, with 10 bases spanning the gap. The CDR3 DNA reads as TGCGCCAGCAGCCAAGATGCCAGGAGGAATGAAAAACTGTTTTTT. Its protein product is CASSQDARRNEKLFF.

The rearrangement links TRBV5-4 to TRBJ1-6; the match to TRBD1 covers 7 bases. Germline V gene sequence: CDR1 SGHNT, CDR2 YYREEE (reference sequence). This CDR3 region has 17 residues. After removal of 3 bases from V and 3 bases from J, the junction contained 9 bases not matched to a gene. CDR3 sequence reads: CASSSTTGANYNSPLHF. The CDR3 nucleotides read TGTGCCAGCAGCTCAACCACAGGGGCTAACTATAATTCACCCCTCCACTTT.

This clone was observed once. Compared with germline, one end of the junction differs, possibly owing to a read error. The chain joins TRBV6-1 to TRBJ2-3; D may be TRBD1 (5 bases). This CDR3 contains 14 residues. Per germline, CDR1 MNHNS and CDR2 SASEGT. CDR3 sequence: CASSEVQVTGTQYF. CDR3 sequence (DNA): TGTGCCAGCAGTGAAGTCCAAGTTACAGGTACGCAGTATTTT.

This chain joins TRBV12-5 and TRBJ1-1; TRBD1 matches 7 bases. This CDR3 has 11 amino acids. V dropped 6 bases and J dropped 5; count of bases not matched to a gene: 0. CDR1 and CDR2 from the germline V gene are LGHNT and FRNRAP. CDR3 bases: TGTGCTAGTGGGACAGGGACTGAAGCTTTCTTT. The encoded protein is CASGTGTEAFF.

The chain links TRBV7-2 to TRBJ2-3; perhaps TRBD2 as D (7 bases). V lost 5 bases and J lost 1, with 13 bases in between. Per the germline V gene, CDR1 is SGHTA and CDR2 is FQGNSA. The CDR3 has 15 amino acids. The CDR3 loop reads CASSPQGGGTDTQYF. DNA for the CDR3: TGTGCCAGCAGCCCCCAAGGGGGGGGCACAGATACGCAGTATTTT.

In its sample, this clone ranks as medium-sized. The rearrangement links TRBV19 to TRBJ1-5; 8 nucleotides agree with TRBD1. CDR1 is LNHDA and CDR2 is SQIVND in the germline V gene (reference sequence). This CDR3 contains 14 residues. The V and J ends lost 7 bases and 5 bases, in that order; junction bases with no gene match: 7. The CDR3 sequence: CASTGQGRDQPQHF. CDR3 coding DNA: TGTGCCAGTACAGGACAGGGTAGAGATCAGCCCCAGCATTTT. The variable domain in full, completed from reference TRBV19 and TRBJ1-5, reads DGGITQSPKYLFRKEGQNVTLSCEQNLNHDAMYWYRQDPGQGLRLIYYSQIVNDFQKGDIAEGYSVSREKKESFPLTVTSAQKNPTAFYLCASTGQGRDQPQHFGDGTRLSIL.

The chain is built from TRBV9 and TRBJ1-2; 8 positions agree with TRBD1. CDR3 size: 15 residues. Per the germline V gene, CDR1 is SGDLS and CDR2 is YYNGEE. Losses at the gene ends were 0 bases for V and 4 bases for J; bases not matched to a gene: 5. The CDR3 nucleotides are TGTGCCAGCAGCGTAGGGCAGGGGGCGAGCTATGGCTACACCTTC. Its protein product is CASSVGQGASYGYTF. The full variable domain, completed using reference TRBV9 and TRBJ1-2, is DSGVTQTPKHLITATGQRVTLRCSPRSGDLSVYWYQQSLDQGLQFLIQYYNGEERAKGNILERFSAQQFPDLHSELNLSSLELGDSALYFCASSVGQGASYGYTFGSGTRLTVV.

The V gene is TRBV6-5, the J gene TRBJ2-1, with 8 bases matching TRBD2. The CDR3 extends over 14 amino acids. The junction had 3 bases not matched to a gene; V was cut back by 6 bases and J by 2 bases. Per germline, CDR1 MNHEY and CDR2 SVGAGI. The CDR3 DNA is TGTGCCAGCAGATTAGCGGGGCCCTACAATGAGCAGTTCTTC. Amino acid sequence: CASRLAGPYNEQFF.

CDR3 in DNA: TGTGCCATCAGTGGACAGGGTGGTGAAAAACTGTTTTTT. Protein product: CAISGQGGEKLFF. The rearrangement links TRBV10-3 to TRBJ1-4, with TRBD1 identical over 7 bases. Unmatched junction bases numbered 3, after V lost 4 bases and J lost 7 bases. Germline V gene data show CDR1 as ENHRY and CDR2 as SYGVKD. The CDR3 is made up of 13 amino acids.

CDR3 in DNA: TGCGCCAGCAGCTTGTCAAGCGGGAGGGTAAATGAGCAGTTCTTC. This translates into CASSLSSGRVNEQFF. The chain is built from TRBV5-1 and TRBJ2-1; TRBD2 matches 10 bases. Per the germline V gene, CDR1 is SGHRS and CDR2 is YFSETQ. V lost 1 base, J lost 7 bases, and 5 bases stayed unmatched. This CDR3 region has 15 residues.

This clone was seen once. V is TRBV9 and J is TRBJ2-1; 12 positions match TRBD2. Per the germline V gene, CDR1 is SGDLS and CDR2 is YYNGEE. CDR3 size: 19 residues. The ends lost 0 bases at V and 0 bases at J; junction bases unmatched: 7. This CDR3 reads CASSVEASGRGDSYNEQFF. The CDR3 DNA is TGTGCCAGCAGCGTAGAAGCTAGCGGGAGGGGGGACTCCTACAATGAGCAGTTCTTC.

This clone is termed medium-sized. CDR3 protein: CASRPQGVYEQYF. CDR3 bases: TGTGCCAGTAGACCGCAGGGGGTGTACGAGCAGTACTTC. The chain is built from TRBV19 and TRBJ2-7; TRBD1 matches at 7 bases. The CDR3 contains 13 residues. CDR1 and CDR2 from the germline V gene are LNHDA and SQIVND (reference sequence). The junction had 6 bases not matched to a gene; V was cut back by 6 bases and J by 4 bases.

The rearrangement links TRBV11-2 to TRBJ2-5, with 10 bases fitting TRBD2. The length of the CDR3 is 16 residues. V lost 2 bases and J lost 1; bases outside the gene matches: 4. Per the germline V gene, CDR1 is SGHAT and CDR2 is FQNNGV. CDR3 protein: CASSLFSGGPQETQYF. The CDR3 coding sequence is TGTGCCAGCAGCTTATTTAGCGGGGGGCCCCAAGAGACCCAGTACTTC.

CDR3 loop: CASSLGTSTDTQYF. CDR3 DNA: TGCGCCAGCAGCCTCGGGACTAGCACAGATACGCAGTATTTT. The rearrangement joins TRBV5-1 to TRBJ2-3; perhaps TRBD2 as D (6 bases). Per germline, CDR1 SGHRS and CDR2 YFSETQ. This CDR3 has 14 residues. V was trimmed by 4 bases and J by 0 bases, leaving 9 bases between them.

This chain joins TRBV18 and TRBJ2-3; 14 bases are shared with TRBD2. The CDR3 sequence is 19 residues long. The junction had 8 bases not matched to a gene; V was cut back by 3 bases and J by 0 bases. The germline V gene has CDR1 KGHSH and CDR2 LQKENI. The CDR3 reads CASSPGLAGALTSTDTQYF. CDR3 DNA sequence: TGTGCCAGCTCACCGGGACTAGCGGGGGCCCTGACTAGCACAGATACGCAGTATTTT. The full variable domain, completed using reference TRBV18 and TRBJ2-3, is NAGVMQNPRHLVRRRGQEARLRCSPMKGHSHVYWYRQLPEEGLKFMVYLQKENIIDESGMPKERFSAEFPKEGPSILRIQQVVRGDSAAYFCASSPGLAGALTSTDTQYFGPGTRLTVL.

The CDR3 loop is CASGLPKQGPTYEQYF. The CDR3 region has the DNA TGTGCTAGTGGTTTGCCAAAACAGGGCCCTACCTACGAGCAGTACTTC. J is TRBJ2-7 and V is TRBV12-5; D might be TRBD1 (6 bases). The ends were cut back, 2 bases at V and 2 bases at J, with 16 bases in the middle. CDR1 LGHNT and CDR2 FRNRAP come from the germline V gene. CDR3 length: 16 amino acids.